This passage covers 10 T cell receptor beta chains from one sample sequenced in a study of response to subunit inactivated influenza vaccine. Via MiXCR, TCRdb re-called the RT-PCR reads, giving one row per CDR3 protein. Among about 540,000 distinct CDR3 sequences listed, roughly 25% were seen once. The same data also contributed to another study, on T cells expressing NK-cell markers. That paper notes: It was by 5'RACE template switching with UMIs that TCR beta cDNA was made.

The sequencing used CD4+ T cells sorted from PBMCs, collected roughly 12 days after vaccination. Receptors originate from a middle-aged man who received an inactivated influenza vaccine.

The chain recombines TRBV6-1 with TRBJ1-5; D unresolved. V was shortened by 7 bases and J by 0 bases, with 10 bases between the two germline ends. This CDR3 contains 14 residues. Germline lookup yields CDR1 MNHNS and CDR2 SASEGT. The CDR3 DNA reads as TGTGCCAGCACCCTCGACGGTAGCAATCAGCCCCAGCATTTT. Translation gives CASTLDGSNQPQHF.

This clonotype showed up just a few times. The DNA for the CDR3 is TGCAGCGTTGCCCCGCTAGCGGGGAGCCAAGAGACCCAGTACTTC. Encoded protein: CSVAPLAGSQETQYF. The chain uses TRBV29-1 and TRBJ2-5; 9 positions match TRBD2. The germline CDR1 and CDR2 sequences are SQVTM and ANQGSEA. After removal of 4 bases from V and 1 base from J, the junction contained 7 bases not matched to a gene. CDR3 length: 15 residues.

This clonotype has more than one count but fewer than ten. The chain joins TRBV7-8 to TRBJ2-2; TRBD2 is a possible D gene (6 bases). V lost 7 bases to trimming and J lost 5 bases, with 14 bases between them. This CDR3 has 14 residues. CDR1 is SGHVS, CDR2 FQNEAQ, per germline. The CDR3 sequence is CASTQRSGTGELFF. The CDR3 DNA reads TGTGCCAGCACGCAGCGAAGCGGGACCGGGGAGCTGTTTTTT.

The sample holds a few counts of this clonotype. The genes are TRBV20-1 and TRBJ1-1, with TRBD1 as a possible D gene (6 bases). There are 14 residues in the CDR3. Germline CDR1 and CDR2: DFQATT and SNEGSKA (reference sequence). CDR3 coding DNA: TGCAGCCTTATACAGGGTTTCATAAACACTGAAGCTTTCTTT. Protein: CSLIQGFINTEAFF.

J is TRBJ2-3 and V is TRBV7-2; D not certain. Germline V gives CDR1 SGHTA, CDR2 FQGNSA. The CDR3 spans 13 residues. V dropped 7 bases and J dropped 6 bases, with 14 bases sitting between them. In DNA form, the CDR3 reads TGTGCCAGCACCTTTACCCAACCCGATACGCAGTATTTT. Protein: CASTFTQPDTQYF.

The CDR3 reads CSALTGGFGKLFF. CDR3 bases: TGCAGTGCTCTGACAGGAGGTTTCGGAAAACTGTTTTTT. This chain joins TRBV20-1 and TRBJ1-4, with D perhaps TRBD1 (6 bases). The CDR3 totals 13 residues. V gave up 5 bases and J gave up 10 bases, with 17 bases separating them. The V gene's germline CDR1 is DFQATT and CDR2 SNEGSKA (reference sequence).

The chain employs TRBV18 and TRBJ2-1; 11 bases agree with TRBD1. The V segment lost 2 bases and the J segment 6 bases; nucleotides outside the gene matches: 6. This CDR3 has 16 residues. Germline assignment: CDR1 KGHSH and CDR2 LQKENI. CDR3 DNA sequence: TGTGCCAGCTCACCATTGGGACAGGGGGGAAGCAATGAGCAGTTCTTC. Its translation is CASSPLGQGGSNEQFF.

The chain couples TRBV12-3 or TRBV12-4 to TRBJ2-5, with D perhaps given as TRBD1 or TRBD2 (5 bases each). Trimming shortened V by 3 bases and J by 5 bases, and 16 bases separated the two germline ends. CDR3 length: 15 amino acids. CDR3 in DNA: TGTGCCAGCAGTTTGTCCGGGGCGAGGGTGGAGACCCAGTACTTC. This encodes CASSLSGARVETQYF.

V and J are TRBV6-1 and TRBJ2-7, with D maybe TRBD1 (6 bases). This CDR3 comprises 18 residues. Trimming left V 6 bases short and J 4 bases short, with 28 bases between. Germline V lookup: CDR1 MNHNS, CDR2 SASEGT. CDR3 in amino acids: CASSDAGPTLQGLYEQYF. As DNA, the CDR3 is TGTGCCAGCAGCGACGCCGGCCCGACTCTCCAGGGGTTGTACGAGCAGTACTTC.

The chain carries TRBV5-1 and TRBJ2-1; TRBD2 matches 13 bases. V shed 3 bases and J 5 bases; nucleotides not matched to a gene: 5. The CDR3 has 16 residues. CDR1 and CDR2 (germline): SGHRS, YFSETQ. CDR3 in amino acids: CASSSMTSGRNNEQFF. Here the CDR3 DNA reads TGCGCCAGCAGCTCGATGACTAGCGGGAGGAACAATGAGCAGTTCTTC.